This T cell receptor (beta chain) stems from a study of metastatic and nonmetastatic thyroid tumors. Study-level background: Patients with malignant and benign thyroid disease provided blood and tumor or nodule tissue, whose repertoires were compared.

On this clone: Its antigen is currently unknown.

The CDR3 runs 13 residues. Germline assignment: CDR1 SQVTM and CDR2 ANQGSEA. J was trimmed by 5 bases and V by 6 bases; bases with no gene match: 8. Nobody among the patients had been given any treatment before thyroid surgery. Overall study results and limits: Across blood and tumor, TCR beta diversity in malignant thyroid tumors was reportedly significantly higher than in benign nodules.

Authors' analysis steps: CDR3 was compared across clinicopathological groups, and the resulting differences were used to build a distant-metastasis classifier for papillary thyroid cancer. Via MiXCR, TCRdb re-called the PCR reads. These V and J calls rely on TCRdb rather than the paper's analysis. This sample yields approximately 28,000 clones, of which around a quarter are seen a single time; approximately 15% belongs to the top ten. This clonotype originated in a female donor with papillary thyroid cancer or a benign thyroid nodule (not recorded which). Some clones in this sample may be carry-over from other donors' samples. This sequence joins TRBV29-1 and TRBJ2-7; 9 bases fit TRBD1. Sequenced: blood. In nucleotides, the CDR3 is TGCAGCGTGAGGGACAGGGTATCCCACGAGCAGTACTTC. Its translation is CSVRDRVSHEQYF.